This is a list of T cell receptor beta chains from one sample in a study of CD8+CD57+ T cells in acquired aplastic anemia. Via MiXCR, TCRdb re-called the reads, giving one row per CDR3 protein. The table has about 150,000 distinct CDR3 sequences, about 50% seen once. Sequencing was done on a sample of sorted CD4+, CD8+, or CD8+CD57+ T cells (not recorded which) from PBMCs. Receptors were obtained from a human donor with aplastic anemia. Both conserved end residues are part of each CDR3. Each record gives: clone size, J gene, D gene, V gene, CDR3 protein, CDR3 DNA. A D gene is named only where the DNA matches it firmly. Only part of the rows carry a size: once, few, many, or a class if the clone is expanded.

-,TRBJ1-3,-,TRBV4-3,CASSQDVGRGSGNTIYF,TGCGCCAGCAGCCAAGATGTTGGTAGGGGCTCTGGAAACACCATATATTTT
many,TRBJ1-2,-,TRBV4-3,CASSQEGEQLFYGYTF,TGCGCCAGCAGCCAAGAAGGAGAACAGCTCTTCTATGGCTACACCTTC
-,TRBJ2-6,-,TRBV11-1,CTSSLAGLEGNRFLSGANVLTF,TGTACCAGCAGCTTAGCCGGATTAGAAGGGAACAGGTTCCTCTCTGGGGCCAACGTCCTGACTTTC
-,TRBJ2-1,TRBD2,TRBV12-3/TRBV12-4,CASSFFVSGSQGQFF,TGTGCCAGCAGTTTCTTCGTCAGCGGGAGTCAGGGGCAGTTCTTC
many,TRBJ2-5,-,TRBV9,CASSVQFADQETQYF,TGTGCCAGCAGCGTACAGTTTGCGGACCAAGAGACCCAGTACTTC
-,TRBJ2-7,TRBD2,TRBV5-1,CASSRETSGEYEQYF,TGCGCCAGCAGCCGCGAGACTAGCGGGGAATACGAGCAGTACTTC
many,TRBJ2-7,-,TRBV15,CATSASRTTSYEQYF,TGTGCCACCAGCGCCTCCCGGACCACTTCCTACGAGCAGTACTTC
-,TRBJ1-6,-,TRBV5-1,CASSLGAGALHF,TGCGCCAGCAGCTTGGGGGCAGGGGCCCTCCACTTT
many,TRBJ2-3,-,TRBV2,CASSGGGRVIDTQYF,TGTGCCAGCTCCGGGGGAGGTCGGGTGATAGATACGCAGTATTTT
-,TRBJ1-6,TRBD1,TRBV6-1,CASTPRRDRGNNSPLHF,TGTGCCAGCACTCCACGCCGGGACAGGGGGAATAATTCACCCCTCCACTTT
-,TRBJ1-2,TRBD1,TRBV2,CASTPDRGVGYGYTF,TGTGCCAGCACTCCGGACAGGGGCGTTGGCTATGGCTACACCTTC
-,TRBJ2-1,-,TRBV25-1,CASRDIVEQFF,TGTGCCAGCAGAGACATCGTTGAGCAGTTCTTC
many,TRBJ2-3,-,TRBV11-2,CASSLRGMGTDTQYF,TGTGCCAGCAGCTTACGGGGAATGGGAACAGATACGCAGTATTTT
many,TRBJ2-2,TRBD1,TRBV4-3,CASSQGTGAGGELFF,TGCGCCAGCAGCCAAGGGACAGGGGCTGGGGGGGAGCTGTTTTTT
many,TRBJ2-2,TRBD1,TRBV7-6,CASSPGQGAGTGELFF,TGTGCCAGCAGCCCCGGACAGGGGGCGGGCACCGGGGAGCTGTTTTTT
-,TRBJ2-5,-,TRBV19,CASSPDRRRKETQYF,TGTGCCAGTAGTCCTGACAGGAGAAGAAAGGAGACCCAGTACTTC
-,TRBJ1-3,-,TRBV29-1,CSVGDGGNTIYF,TGCAGCGTTGGAGACGGAGGAAACACCATATATTTT
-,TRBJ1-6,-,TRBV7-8,CASSAGEGFGSPLHF,TGTGCCAGCAGTGCCGGGGAGGGGTTCGGCTCACCCCTCCACTTT